This T cell receptor beta chain was identified in a study of OX40 agonist ivuxolimab in advanced cancers. The wider study: The patients received agonistic anti-OX40 (CD134) antibody ivuxolimab. Study results and limitations: At 0.1 to 3.0 mg/kg and by week 6, CD4+ and CD8+ T cells in the blood had expanded clonally.

This clone was observed a single time. As yet, its antigen is unknown. V lost 4 bases to trimming and J lost 7 bases; unmatched junction nucleotides: 9. The CDR3 is made up of 15 amino acids. The germline CDR1 and CDR2 sequences are SGHDN and FVKESK. The data were produced by immunoSEQ multiplex PCR, yet TCRdb's version contains in-frame clones alone and is incomplete. The repertoire holds about 93,000 clones, with about 90% as singletons. Sequencing used CD4+ or CD8+ T cells sorted from blood, obtained in a trial of the OX40 agonist ivuxolimab. The sequence was obtained from an adult with an advanced solid tumor such as melanoma, head and neck, liver or kidney cancer. V and J are TRBV14 and TRBJ1-4; 7 bases are a match to TRBD1. The CDR3 region has the DNA TGTGCCAGCAGCCTTCAGCCGGGACAGACTGAAAAACTGTTTTTT. This gives the protein CASSLQPGQTEKLFF.